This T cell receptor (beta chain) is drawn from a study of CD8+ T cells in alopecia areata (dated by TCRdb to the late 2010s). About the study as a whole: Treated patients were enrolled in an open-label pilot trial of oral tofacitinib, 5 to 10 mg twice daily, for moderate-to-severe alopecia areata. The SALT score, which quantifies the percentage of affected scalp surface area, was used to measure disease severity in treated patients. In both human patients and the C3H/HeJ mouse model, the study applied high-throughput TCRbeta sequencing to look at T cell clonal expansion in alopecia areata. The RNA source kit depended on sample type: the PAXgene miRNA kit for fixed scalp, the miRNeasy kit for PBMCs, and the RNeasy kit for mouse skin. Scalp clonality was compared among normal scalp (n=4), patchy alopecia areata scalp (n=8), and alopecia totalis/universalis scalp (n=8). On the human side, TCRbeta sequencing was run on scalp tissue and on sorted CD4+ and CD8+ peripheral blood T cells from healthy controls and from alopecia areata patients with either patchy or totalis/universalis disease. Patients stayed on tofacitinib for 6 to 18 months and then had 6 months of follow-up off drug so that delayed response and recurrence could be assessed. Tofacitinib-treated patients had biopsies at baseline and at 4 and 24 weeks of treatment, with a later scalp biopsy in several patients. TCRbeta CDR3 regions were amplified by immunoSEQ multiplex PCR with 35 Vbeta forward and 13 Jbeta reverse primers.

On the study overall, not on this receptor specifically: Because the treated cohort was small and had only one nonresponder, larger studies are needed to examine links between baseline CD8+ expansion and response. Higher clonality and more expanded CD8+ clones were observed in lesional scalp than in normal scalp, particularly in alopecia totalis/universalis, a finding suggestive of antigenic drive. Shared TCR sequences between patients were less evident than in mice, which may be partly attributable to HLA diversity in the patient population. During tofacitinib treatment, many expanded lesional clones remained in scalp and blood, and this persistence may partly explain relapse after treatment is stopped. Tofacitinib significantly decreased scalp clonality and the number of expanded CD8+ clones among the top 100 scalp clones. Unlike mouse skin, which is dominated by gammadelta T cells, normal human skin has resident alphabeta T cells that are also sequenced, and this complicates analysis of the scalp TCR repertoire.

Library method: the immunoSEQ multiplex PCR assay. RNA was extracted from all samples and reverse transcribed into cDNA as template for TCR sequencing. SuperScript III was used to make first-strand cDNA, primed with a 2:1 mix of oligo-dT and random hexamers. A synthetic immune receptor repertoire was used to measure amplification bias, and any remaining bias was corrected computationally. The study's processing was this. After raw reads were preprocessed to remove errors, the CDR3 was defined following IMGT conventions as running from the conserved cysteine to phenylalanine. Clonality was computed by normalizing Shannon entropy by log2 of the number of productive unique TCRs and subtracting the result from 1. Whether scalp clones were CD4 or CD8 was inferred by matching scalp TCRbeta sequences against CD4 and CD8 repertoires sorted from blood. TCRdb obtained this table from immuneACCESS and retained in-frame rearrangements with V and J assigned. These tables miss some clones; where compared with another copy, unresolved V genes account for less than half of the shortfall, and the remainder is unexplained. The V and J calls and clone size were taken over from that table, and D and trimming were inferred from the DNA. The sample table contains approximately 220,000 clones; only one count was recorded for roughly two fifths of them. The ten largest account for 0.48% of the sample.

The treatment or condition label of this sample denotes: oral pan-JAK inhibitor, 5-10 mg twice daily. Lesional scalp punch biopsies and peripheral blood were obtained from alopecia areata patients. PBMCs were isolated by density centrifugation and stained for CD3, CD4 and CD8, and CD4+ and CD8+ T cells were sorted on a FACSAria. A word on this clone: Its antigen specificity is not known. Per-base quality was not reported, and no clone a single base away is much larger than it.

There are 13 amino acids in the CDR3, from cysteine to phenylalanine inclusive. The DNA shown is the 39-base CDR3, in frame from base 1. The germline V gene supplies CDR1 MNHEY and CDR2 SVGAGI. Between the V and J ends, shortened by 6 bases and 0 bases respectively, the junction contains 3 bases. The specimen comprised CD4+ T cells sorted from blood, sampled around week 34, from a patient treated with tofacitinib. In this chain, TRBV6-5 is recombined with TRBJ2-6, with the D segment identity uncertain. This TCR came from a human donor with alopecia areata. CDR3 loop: CASRASGANVLTF. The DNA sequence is TGTGCCAGCAGGGCCTCTGGGGCCAACGTCCTGACTTTC.